This entry concerns a single T cell receptor (beta chain). These data belong to a study of blood T cell repertoires in COVID-19. Study as a whole: The origin of the acute and convalescent COVID-19 samples was the United States, Italy and Spain. From T cells, B-cell-depleted T cells, or PBMCs came the material, which was cDNA or gDNA.

V was clipped by 0 bases and J by 8 bases, with 14 bases between them. Looked up from germline, CDR1 is MNHNS and CDR2 is SASEGT. The CDR3 contains 16 residues. Data came from immunoSEQ multiplex PCR; TCRdb stores just in-frame clones and leaves some out. The sample has approximately 200,000 clones, about 93% seen once. V is TRBV6-1 and J is TRBJ1-6; D is ambiguous. The TCR originated in a young man with COVID-19, enrolled during active disease. Sequencing was done on a sample of peripheral blood. The DNA for the CDR3 is TGTGCCAGCAGTGAAGCCGGGTCCACCCCGGATTCACCCCTCCACTTT. Protein: CASSEAGSTPDSPLHF.